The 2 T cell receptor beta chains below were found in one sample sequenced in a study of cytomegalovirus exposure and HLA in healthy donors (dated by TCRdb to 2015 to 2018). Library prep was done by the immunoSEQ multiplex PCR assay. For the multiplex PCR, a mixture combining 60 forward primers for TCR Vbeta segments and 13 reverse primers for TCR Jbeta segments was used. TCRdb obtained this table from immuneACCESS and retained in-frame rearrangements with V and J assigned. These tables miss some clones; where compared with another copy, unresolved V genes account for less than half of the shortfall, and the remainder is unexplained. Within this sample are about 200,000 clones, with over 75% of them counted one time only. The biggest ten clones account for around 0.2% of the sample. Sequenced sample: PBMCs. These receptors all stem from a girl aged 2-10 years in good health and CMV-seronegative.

DNA for the CDR3: TGCGCCAGGCCTCTGGGCGACCAAGAGACCCAGTACTTC. This sequence encodes CARPLGDQETQYF. The rearrangement links TRBV5-1 to TRBJ2-5, with D unresolved. Deletions cut 8 bases from V and 0 bases from J, with 11 bases between. Germline V lookup: CDR1 SGHRS, CDR2 YFSETQ. The CDR3 is 13 amino acids. Full variable domain (outside the CDR3, taken from reference TRBV5-1 and TRBJ2-5): KAGVTQTPRYLIKTRGQQVTLSCSPISGHRSVSWYQQTPGQGLQFLFEYFSETQRNKGNFPGRFSGRQFSNSRSEMNVSTLELGDSALYLCARPLGDQETQYFGPGTRLLVL.

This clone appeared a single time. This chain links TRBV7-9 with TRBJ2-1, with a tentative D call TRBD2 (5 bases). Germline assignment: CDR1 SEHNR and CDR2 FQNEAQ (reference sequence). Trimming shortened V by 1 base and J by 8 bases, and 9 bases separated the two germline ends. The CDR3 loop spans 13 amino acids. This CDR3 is CASSLGPRDEQFF. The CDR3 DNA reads TGTGCCAGCAGCTTAGGCCCGAGGGATGAGCAGTTCTTC.